A selection of T cell receptor beta chains follows, all from one sample in a study of blood T cell repertoires in COVID-19. Assay used: immunoSEQ multiplex PCR; TCRdb lists only in-frame clones, some missing. The sample records approximately 100,000 clones, 75% to 90% being singletons. What was sequenced was peripheral blood. These receptor sequences come from a woman aged 70-85 years with active or convalescent COVID-19. CDR3s include the opening cysteine and the closing phenylalanine or tryptophan. Fields, in order: V gene, J gene, CDR3 protein.

TRBV5-4	TRBJ2-2	CASSPRSGRGGRGTGELFF
TRBV2	TRBJ2-7	CASTYRGGSYEQYF
TRBV5-1	TRBJ1-1	CASSLAFGGNTEAFF
TRBV6-5	TRBJ2-1	CASRTAHTTYNEQFF
TRBV28	TRBJ2-1	CASSPSGVRDNEQFF
TRBV15	TRBJ1-6	CATSTTPGAGNSPLHF
TRBV2	TRBJ1-1	CASSGPDTEAFF
TRBV7-2	TRBJ2-2	CASSRRTSLNTGELFF
TRBV2	TRBJ1-1	CASTSGQANTEAFF
TRBV5-4	TRBJ2-6	CASSRDWDSGANVLTF
TRBV7-9	TRBJ1-5	CASSSWDNNQPQHF
TRBV29-1	TRBJ2-1	CSVVGGGTSGFPYNEQFF
TRBV27	TRBJ2-4	CASSSRVSGNIQYF
TRBV28	TRBJ2-7	CASSLGREKTF
TRBV18	TRBJ2-2	CASSLPGQGNTGELFF
TRBV5-5	TRBJ1-1	CASSLGQGGINTEAFF
TRBV19	TRBJ2-1	CASSSSGLGEQFF
TRBV12-3/TRBV12-4	TRBJ1-1	CASTPVWNTEAFF
TRBV6-2/TRBV6-3	TRBJ2-2	CASSELAGATGELFF
TRBV6-5	TRBJ1-1	CASGNRGTEAFF
TRBV11-3	TRBJ2-1	CASSSNDGPSGNNEQFF
TRBV6-2/TRBV6-3	TRBJ2-7	CASSYPGQQGIYEQYF
TRBV15	TRBJ2-5	CATSIWGADRQETQYF